This T cell receptor beta chain was captured by sequencing in a study of vaccination and CD4 T cells after COVID-19. CDR3 length equals 17 residues. Germline assignment: CDR1 MDHEN and CDR2 SYDVKM. V was pared by 6 bases and J by 0 bases, with 18 bases between. With the Oncomine TCR Beta short-read assay, DNA from cultured CD4+ T cells was sequenced. The source of extracted genomic DNA was cultured CD4+ T cells. MiXCR, applied by TCRdb to the PCR reads, yields one record per CDR3 protein. The data contain thousands of distinct CDR3 sequences, approximately 34% of them seen just once; the ten biggest clones take up over 20%. Treatment in this sample: 10-day PBMC culture with coronavirus spike peptide pools or control peptides (ViraFEST assay). Prior to the COVID-19 pandemic (2011-2018), the unexposed donor's CD4+ T cells were collected. Culture of 1.5 million to 2.5 million PBMCs per well took place with 7.5 to 10 IU/ml IL-2 and roughly 9.5 ug/ml peptide pools.

Concerning this clonotype itself: What it recognizes is unknown.

The specimen was CD4+ T cells from blood, cultured in vitro. The receptor comes from a human donor in good health. The rearrangement joins TRBV28 to TRBJ1-5; D is uncertain. CDR3 coding DNA: TGTGCCAGCAGCCGCAGGAAGGGCCCTTATAGCAATCAGCCCCAGCATTTT. This translates into CASSRRKGPYSNQPQHF.